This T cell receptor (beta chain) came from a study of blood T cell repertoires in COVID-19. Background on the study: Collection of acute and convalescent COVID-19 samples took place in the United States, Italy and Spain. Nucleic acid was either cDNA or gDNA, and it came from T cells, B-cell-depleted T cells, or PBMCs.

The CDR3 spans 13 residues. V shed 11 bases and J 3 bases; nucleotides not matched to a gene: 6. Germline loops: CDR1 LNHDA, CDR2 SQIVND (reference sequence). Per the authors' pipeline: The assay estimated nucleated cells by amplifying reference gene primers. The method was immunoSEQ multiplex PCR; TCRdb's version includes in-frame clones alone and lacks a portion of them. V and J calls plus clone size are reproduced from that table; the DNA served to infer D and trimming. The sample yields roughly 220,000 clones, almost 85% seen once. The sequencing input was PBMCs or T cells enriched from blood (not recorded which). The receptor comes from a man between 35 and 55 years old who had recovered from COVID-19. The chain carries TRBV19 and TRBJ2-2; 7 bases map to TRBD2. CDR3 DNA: TGTGCCGGGAGCGGGACGTACACCGGGGAGCTGTTTTTT. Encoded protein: CAGSGTYTGELFF.